The rows below give T cell receptor beta chains drawn from one sample of a study of sequential checkpoint blockade in melanoma. Sequenced by immunoSEQ multiplex PCR; TCRdb stores in-frame clones only, minus some. The repertoire consists of around 10,000 clones, with around four fifths occurring once and the leading ten covering more than 30%. The sequencing here drew on CD8+ T cells sorted from blood (inferred from file names), taken from a patient given nivolumab and ipilimumab in sequence. Receptors originate from a human donor with melanoma. The conserved cysteine and the conserved F or W are not part of the CDR3 here. Fields, in order: clone size, V gene, CDR3 protein. Only some rows state a clone size, as once, few, many or a class for expanded clones.

>-|TRBV5-6
ASSLDFSGGSNEQF
>-|TRBV9
ASSVGLAGGPGEQY
>-|TRBV27
ASSRVFNSPLH
>-|TRBV4-1
ASSHPSGGLFDGYT
>once|TRBV9
ASSSPLAGGPGEQY
>-|TRBV2
ASSGGLAGGSSYEQY
>few|TRBV10-2
ASSVQGVHEKLF
>-|TRBV7-8
ASSLAMAGGIYEQY
>-|TRBV27
ASSLRAGANEQY
>-|TRBV27
ASSPRTSGRDEQF
>-|TRBV10-3
AISEWHPPSYEQY
>-|TRBV9
ASSAGGARGNEQF
>few|TRBV9
ASSSERSSGANVLT
>-|TRBV5-1
ASSLGLDGSPEAF
>-|TRBV12-5
ASGLARAGQPQH
>-|TRBV10-3
AISGNSGGGVDTQY